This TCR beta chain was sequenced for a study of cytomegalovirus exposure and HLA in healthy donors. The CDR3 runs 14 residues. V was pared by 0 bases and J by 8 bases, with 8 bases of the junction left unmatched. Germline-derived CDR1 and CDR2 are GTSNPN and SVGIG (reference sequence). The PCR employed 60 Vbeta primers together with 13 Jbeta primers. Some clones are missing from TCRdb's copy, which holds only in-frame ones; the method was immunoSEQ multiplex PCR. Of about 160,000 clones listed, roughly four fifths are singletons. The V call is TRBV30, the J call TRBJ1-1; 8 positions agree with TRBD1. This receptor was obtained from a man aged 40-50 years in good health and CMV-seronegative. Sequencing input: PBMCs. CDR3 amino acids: CAWSVRDRLHEAFF. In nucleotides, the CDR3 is TGTGCCTGGAGTGTACGGGACAGGCTTCACGAAGCTTTCTTT.